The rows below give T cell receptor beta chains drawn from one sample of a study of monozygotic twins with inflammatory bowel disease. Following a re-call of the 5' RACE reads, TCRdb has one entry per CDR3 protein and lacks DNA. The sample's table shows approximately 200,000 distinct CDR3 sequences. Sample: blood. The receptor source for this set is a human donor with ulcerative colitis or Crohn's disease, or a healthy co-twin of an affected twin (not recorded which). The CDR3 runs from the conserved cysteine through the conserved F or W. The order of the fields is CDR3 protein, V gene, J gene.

CDR3aa: CASSPSQYNEQFF
v_gene: TRBV18
j_gene: TRBJ2-1

CDR3aa: CASGYRGTRREAFF
v_gene: TRBV19
j_gene: TRBJ1-1

CDR3aa: CSVVQAGDTIYF
v_gene: TRBV29-1
j_gene: TRBJ1-3

CDR3aa: CAPWMAGPNYGYTF
v_gene: TRBV6-9
j_gene: TRBJ1-2

CDR3aa: CASSSGQGYEKLFF
v_gene: TRBV7-9
j_gene: TRBJ1-4

CDR3aa: CVSSSPWGTYNEQFF
v_gene: TRBV5-1
j_gene: TRBJ2-1

CDR3aa: CSAREKLAGISGEQYF
v_gene: TRBV20-1
j_gene: TRBJ2-7

CDR3aa: CASSWDRRNEKLFF
v_gene: TRBV7-2
j_gene: TRBJ1-4

CDR3aa: CASSLPKNYNEQFF
v_gene: TRBV5-6
j_gene: TRBJ2-1

CDR3aa: CASSSWDGSYEQYF
v_gene: TRBV5-6
j_gene: TRBJ2-7

CDR3aa: CASTPDAWNTGELFF
v_gene: TRBV19
j_gene: TRBJ2-2

CDR3aa: CSGGQGNNSPLHF
v_gene: TRBV20-1
j_gene: TRBJ1-6

CDR3aa: CASSYGTSGDNEQFF
v_gene: TRBV6-5
j_gene: TRBJ2-1

CDR3aa: CASSDRQGLQYF
v_gene: TRBV7-8
j_gene: TRBJ2-4

CDR3aa: CSAEDRVGSYEQYF
v_gene: TRBV20-1
j_gene: TRBJ2-7

CDR3aa: CASSFLRGGPNEQFF
v_gene: TRBV12-3/TRBV12-4
j_gene: TRBJ2-1

CDR3aa: CASSSTTGPLTAEAFF
v_gene: TRBV7-3
j_gene: TRBJ1-1

CDR3aa: CASSLADSRNTYEQYF
v_gene: TRBV5-1
j_gene: TRBJ2-7

CDR3aa: CASSSTGAVGYTF
v_gene: TRBV5-1
j_gene: TRBJ1-2

CDR3aa: CASRSRQGSSYNSPLHF
v_gene: TRBV12-3/TRBV12-4
j_gene: TRBJ1-6

CDR3aa: CASSIYSSSYNEQFF
v_gene: TRBV19
j_gene: TRBJ2-1

CDR3aa: CSATDRFDYGYTF
v_gene: TRBV20-1
j_gene: TRBJ1-2

CDR3aa: CASSFPAGFNYGYTF
v_gene: TRBV12-3/TRBV12-4
j_gene: TRBJ1-2

CDR3aa: CASSLTPAGTGDHEQFF
v_gene: TRBV7-3
j_gene: TRBJ2-1

CDR3aa: CASSYLGGTKNEKLFF
v_gene: TRBV5-5
j_gene: TRBJ1-4

CDR3aa: CASSLLYPRDEQFF
v_gene: TRBV7-2
j_gene: TRBJ2-1

CDR3aa: CASSEGWETQYF
v_gene: TRBV6-1
j_gene: TRBJ2-5

CDR3aa: CASSPGAGLHTYNEQFF
v_gene: TRBV5-1
j_gene: TRBJ2-1

CDR3aa: CASSPGLPYEQYF
v_gene: TRBV7-2
j_gene: TRBJ2-7

CDR3aa: CASSLGQAHSYEQYF
v_gene: TRBV7-2
j_gene: TRBJ2-7

CDR3aa: CASFQGLNTEAFF
v_gene: TRBV5-1
j_gene: TRBJ1-1

CDR3aa: CASNTQGYNSPLHF
v_gene: TRBV7-2
j_gene: TRBJ1-6

CDR3aa: CASSDPPGQGANGELFF
v_gene: TRBV7-9
j_gene: TRBJ2-2